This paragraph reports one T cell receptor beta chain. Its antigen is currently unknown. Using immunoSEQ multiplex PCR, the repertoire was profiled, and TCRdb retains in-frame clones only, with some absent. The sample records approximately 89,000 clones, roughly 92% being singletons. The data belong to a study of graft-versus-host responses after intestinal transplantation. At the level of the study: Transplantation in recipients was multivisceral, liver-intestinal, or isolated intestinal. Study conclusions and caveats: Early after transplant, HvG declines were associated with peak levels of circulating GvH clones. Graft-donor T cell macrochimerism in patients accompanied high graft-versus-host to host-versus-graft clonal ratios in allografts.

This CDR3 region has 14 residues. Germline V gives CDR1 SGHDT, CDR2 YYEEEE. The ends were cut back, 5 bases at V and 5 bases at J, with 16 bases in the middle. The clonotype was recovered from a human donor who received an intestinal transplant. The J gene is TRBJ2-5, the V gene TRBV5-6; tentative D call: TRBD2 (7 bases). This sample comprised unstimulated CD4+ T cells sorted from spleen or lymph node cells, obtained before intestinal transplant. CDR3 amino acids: CASRPTKGGETQYF. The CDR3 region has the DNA TGTGCCAGCAGACCCACTAAGGGGGGGGAGACCCAGTACTTC.